A selection of T cell receptor beta chains follows, all from one sample in a study of T-cell memory formation after mild COVID-19. TCRdb reprocessed the 5' RACE reads via MiXCR and lists one record per CDR3 protein. This table holds about 180,000 distinct CDR3 sequences, around 20% found once. The specimen was PBMCs or a T cell subset sorted from them (not recorded which). The receptors were sampled from a man in his late teens or twenties who had mild COVID-19 (a few samples of this study predate the infection). Cell type and time point are not known. The CDR3 runs from the conserved cysteine through the conserved F or W. A D gene is named only where the DNA matches it firmly. Not all rows give a size; the values are once, few, many and, for expanded clones, a class.

v_gene	j_gene	d_gene	abundance	CDR3aa	CDR3nt
TRBV7-9	TRBJ2-1	NA	few	CASRPWEGAIEQFF	TGTGCCAGCAGGCCCTGGGAGGGGGCAATCGAGCAGTTCTTC
TRBV7-2	TRBJ2-1	TRBD1	few	CASSSRGPTGNEQFF	TGTGCCAGCAGCTCCAGGGGGCCTACAGGAAATGAGCAGTTCTTC
TRBV7-8	TRBJ1-5	NA	NA	CASSLAREGQPQHF	TGTGCCAGCAGCTTAGCCCGAGAAGGTCAGCCCCAGCATTTT
TRBV20-1	TRBJ2-5	NA	few	CSLALSGSQTQYF	TGCAGTCTTGCTCTCTCGGGGTCCCAGACCCAGTACTTC
TRBV4-2	TRBJ1-1	NA	once	CASSKGALPEGRLSEAFF	TGTGCCAGCAGCAAAGGGGCTCTTCCAGAGGGTCGTCTGTCGGAAGCTTTCTTT
TRBV9	TRBJ1-2	NA	few	CASSVAGYGYTF	TGTGCCAGCAGCGTCGCGGGGTATGGCTACACCTTC
TRBV7-2	TRBJ2-1	NA	NA	CASSLGHTSFPYNEQFF	TGTGCCAGCAGCTTAGGCCACACTAGCTTTCCCTACAATGAGCAGTTCTTC
TRBV20-1	TRBJ2-1	TRBD2	NA	CSASGLPLAGFSYNEQFF	TGCAGTGCTTCCGGACTACCACTAGCGGGGTTCTCCTACAATGAGCAGTTCTTC
TRBV20-1	TRBJ2-5	TRBD2	few	CSARTGTSGVQETQYF	TGCAGTGCTAGAACAGGGACTAGCGGGGTACAAGAGACCCAGTACTTC
TRBV7-8	TRBJ2-2	TRBD1	few	CASSPRTGITGELFF	TGTGCCAGCAGCCCCCGGACAGGGATTACCGGGGAGCTGTTTTTT
TRBV4-1	TRBJ1-2	NA	few	CASGPPYGYTF	TGCGCCAGCGGGCCCCCCTATGGCTACACCTTC
TRBV12-3/TRBV12-4	TRBJ2-5	NA	many	CASSPRGGQETQYF	TGTGCCAGCAGTCCCAGGGGTGGACAAGAGACCCAGTACTTC
TRBV29-1	TRBJ1-2	NA	few	CSVGRQHTALGVNYGYTF	TGCAGCGTTGGAAGGCAGCATACTGCTCTGGGGGTTAACTATGGCTACACCTTC
TRBV20-1	TRBJ1-2	NA	many	CSAAQGTANYGYTF	TGCAGTGCCGCACAGGGAACGGCTAACTATGGCTACACCTTC
TRBV4-1	TRBJ2-3	NA	NA	CASSPHGAGADTQYF	TGCGCCAGCAGCCCCCACGGGGCCGGCGCAGATACGCAGTATTTT
TRBV15	TRBJ2-1	NA	few	CATSREGGTEYNEQFF	TGTGCCACCAGCAGAGAGGGGGGGACAGAATACAATGAGCAGTTCTTC
TRBV6-2/TRBV6-3	TRBJ2-3	TRBD2	few	CASSDLGLGKDTQYF	TGTGCCAGCAGCGACCTGGGACTAGGAAAAGATACGCAGTATTTT
TRBV3-1	TRBJ2-2	TRBD1	NA	CASSHLGTGANTGELFF	TGTGCCAGCAGCCACCTCGGGACAGGGGCGAACACCGGGGAGCTGTTTTTT
TRBV5-1	TRBJ2-5	TRBD2	NA	CASSSPRLAVRERETQYF	TGCGCCAGCAGCTCGCCCAGACTAGCTGTTCGTGAAAGAGAGACCCAGTACTTC
TRBV12-3/TRBV12-4	TRBJ2-1	NA	once	CASSRDRRNEQFF	TGTGCCAGCAGTCGCGACAGGCGGAATGAGCAGTTCTTC
TRBV5-1	TRBJ1-3	NA	NA	CASTTGSSGNTIYF	TGCGCCAGCACGACCGGGTCATCTGGAAACACCATATATTTT
TRBV10-3	TRBJ2-5	NA	NA	CAQSRGETQYF	TGTGCCCAAAGTAGGGGGGAGACCCAGTACTTC
TRBV7-2	TRBJ2-3	NA	NA	CASSWAGSVTQYF	TGTGCCAGCAGCTGGGCGGGTTCGGTGACGCAGTATTTT
TRBV28	TRBJ1-4	NA	NA	CASTERGGRPFF	TGTGCCAGCACCGAAAGAGGGGGGAGGCCGTTTTTT
TRBV6-6	TRBJ2-3	TRBD2	NA	CASTRTSGGPGTDTQYF	TGTGCCAGCACCAGGACTAGCGGGGGACCCGGCACAGATACGCAGTATTTT
TRBV7-9	TRBJ2-2	NA	NA	CASSSSGGLELFF	TGTGCCAGCAGCAGTTCCGGAGGTTTAGAGCTGTTTTTT
TRBV7-2	TRBJ2-1	NA	medium-sized	CASSSNSYNEQFF	TGTGCCAGCAGCTCCAACTCCTACAATGAGCAGTTCTTC
TRBV6-2/TRBV6-3	TRBJ2-1	NA	NA	CASTSWSWSGSNEQFF	TGTGCCAGCACCAGTTGGAGTTGGAGCGGATCGAATGAGCAGTTCTTC
TRBV29-1	TRBJ1-1	NA	few	CSVGQYTMNTEAFF	TGCAGCGTTGGACAGTACACAATGAACACTGAAGCTTTCTTT
TRBV7-2	TRBJ2-5	NA	few	CASSSTGLQETQYF	TGTGCCAGCAGCTCCACGGGCCTCCAAGAGACCCAGTACTTC
TRBV7-3	TRBJ2-5	NA	few	CASSDGETQYF	TGTGCCAGCAGCGACGGGGAGACCCAGTACTTC
TRBV3-1	TRBJ1-6	NA	many	CASSLSRDSPLHF	TGTGCCAGCAGCCTCAGTCGGGATTCACCCCTCCACTTT
TRBV4-1	TRBJ2-7	NA	many	CASSQGTGYYEQYF	TGCGCCAGCAGCCAAGGTACAGGGTACTACGAGCAGTACTTC
TRBV3-1	TRBJ1-5	NA	few	CASSHTNKGDQPQHF	TGTGCCAGCAGCCATACGAATAAGGGAGATCAGCCCCAGCATTTT
TRBV5-5	TRBJ2-7	TRBD1	few	CASSFPGTGGYEQYF	TGTGCCAGCAGCTTTCCTGGGACAGGGGGCTACGAGCAGTACTTC
TRBV10-2	TRBJ2-5	NA	NA	CATASDSRETQYF	TGCGCCACCGCTTCGGACTCAAGGGAGACCCAGTACTTC
TRBV19	TRBJ1-2	NA	once	CASSMYGSLNYGYTF	TGTGCCAGTAGTATGTATGGGTCCCTTAACTATGGCTACACCTTC
TRBV4-1	TRBJ1-2	NA	few	CASRPGGADYGYTF	TGCGCCAGCAGACCGGGGGGCGCGGACTATGGCTACACCTTC
TRBV23-1	TRBJ1-1	NA	few	CASSQSKPDLTEAFF	TGCGCCAGCAGTCAATCGAAACCGGACTTGACTGAAGCTTTCTTT
TRBV5-6	TRBJ2-3	NA	many	CASSFGGRTDTQYF	TGTGCCAGCAGCTTCGGGGGGCGCACAGATACGCAGTATTTT
TRBV7-9	TRBJ2-5	NA	many	CASSRAEETQYF	TGTGCCAGCAGTCGGGCAGAAGAGACCCAGTACTTC
TRBV20-1	TRBJ1-1	NA	once	CSAKRGFDDTEAFF	TGCAGTGCCAAAAGGGGGTTTGATGACACTGAAGCTTTCTTT
TRBV5-1	TRBJ2-1	TRBD1	NA	CASSSQDRDYNEQFF	TGCGCCAGCAGCTCCCAGGACAGGGACTACAATGAGCAGTTCTTC
TRBV7-6	TRBJ2-2	TRBD2	NA	CASSPTSVPGELFF	TGTGCCAGCAGCCCGACTAGCGTCCCCGGGGAGCTGTTTTTT
TRBV7-3	TRBJ2-1	TRBD2	NA	CASSLRTSGGNEQFF	TGTGCCAGCAGCTTAAGGACTAGCGGGGGGAATGAGCAGTTCTTC
TRBV7-9	TRBJ2-3	TRBD1	NA	CASRLRTGPITDTQYF	TGTGCCAGCAGGTTAAGGACAGGCCCGATCACAGATACGCAGTATTTT
TRBV27	TRBJ1-1	TRBD1	NA	CASRMGQINTEAFF	TGTGCCAGCAGGATGGGACAGATTAACACTGAAGCTTTCTTT
TRBV7-9	TRBJ2-4	NA	NA	CASSSFREPKNIQYF	TGTGCCAGCAGCTCGTTCAGGGAGCCCAAAAACATTCAGTACTTC
TRBV11-2	TRBJ2-5	NA	few	CASSLNVPAETQYF	TGTGCCAGCAGCTTAAATGTACCGGCGGAGACCCAGTACTTC
TRBV20-1	TRBJ2-5	NA	few	CSARGRSQETQYF	TGCAGTGCCCGAGGGCGGAGCCAAGAGACCCAGTACTTC
TRBV11-2	TRBJ2-5	NA	many	CASSSRYTQYF	TGTGCCAGCAGCTCGAGATATACCCAGTACTTC
TRBV7-6	TRBJ2-2	NA	NA	CASSLRGAGAGELFF	TGTGCCAGCAGCTTAAGGGGCGCCGGGGCCGGGGAGCTGTTTTTT
TRBV7-2	TRBJ1-2	NA	few	CASSPWRPNYGYTF	TGTGCCAGCAGCCCCTGGAGGCCTAACTATGGCTACACCTTC